This entry is about one T cell receptor beta chain. This record comes from a study of CD8 T cells in ankylosing spondylitis. One entry per CDR3 protein, called by TCRdb with MiXCR from the 5' RACE reads. The sample carries fewer than 180,000 distinct CDR3 sequences, under 55% recorded once. Germline-derived CDR1 and CDR2 are ENHRY and SYGVKD. V was pared by 3 bases and J by 4 bases, with 7 bases of the junction left unmatched. This CDR3 region has 15 residues. This receptor was taken from a male donor with ankylosing spondylitis. The rearrangement uses TRBV10-3 and TRBJ1-2, with 8 bases aligning to TRBD1. The specimen sequenced was synovial fluid, either unsorted or a sorted T cell fraction (not recorded which). CDR3 DNA: TGTGCCATCAGTGATTACAGGGGGAGATTCTATGGCTACACCTTC. This translates into CAISDYRGRFYGYTF.